A single sample gave rise to the 14 T cell receptor beta chains below, sequenced in a study of T-cell memory formation after mild COVID-19. From the 5' RACE reads, TCRdb called clonotypes with MiXCR, one entry per CDR3 protein. The data hold roughly 620,000 distinct CDR3 sequences, with more than 15% observed a single time. Material for sequencing was PBMCs or a T cell subset sorted from them (not recorded which). The origin of the receptors is an adult woman who had mild COVID-19 (a few samples of this study predate the infection). Cell type and time point are not known.

The chain employs TRBV11-2 and TRBJ2-7; D unclear. Deletions cut 4 bases from V and 6 bases from J, with 10 bases between. This CDR3 is 12 amino acids long. The germline CDR1 and CDR2 sequences are SGHAT and FQNNGV. CDR3 sequence reads: CASSSPSVEQYF. The CDR3 DNA follows: TGTGCCAGCAGCTCCCCCAGCGTCGAGCAGTACTTC.

This rearrangement joins TRBV6-2 or TRBV6-3 to TRBJ2-1, with a tentative D call TRBD1 (6 bases). The CDR3 runs to 14 residues. CDR1 is MNHEY, CDR2 SVGEGT, per germline. The germline V and J ends were trimmed by 4 bases and 6 bases, with 13 bases remaining between them. The CDR3 region is CASSWAGVLNEQFF. The DNA of the CDR3 is TGTGCCAGCAGTTGGGCAGGGGTTCTCAATGAGCAGTTCTTC.

This clonotype has only a few counts. The V call is TRBV5-1, the J call TRBJ1-1, with D unclear. V lost 0 bases and J 8 bases, leaving 14 bases between the germline ends. This CDR3 has 14 residues. Germline V lookup: CDR1 SGHRS, CDR2 YFSETQ. The CDR3, as DNA: TGCGCCAGCAGCTTGGAACCCTCGGCATCGGAAGCTTTCTTT. Protein product: CASSLEPSASEAFF.

The genes are TRBV6-2 or TRBV6-3 and TRBJ1-5, with D possibly matching TRBD1 (6 bases). The CDR3 covers 12 residues. CDR1 is MNHEY and CDR2 is SVGEGT in the germline V gene. Trimming took 3 bases from V and 9 from J, leaving 9 bases between them. CDR3 sequence: CASSYTTGPQHF. The CDR3 DNA sequence: TGTGCCAGCAGTTATACGACAGGGCCCCAGCATTTT.

This chain joins TRBV9 and TRBJ1-1; D may be TRBD1 (6 bases). The CDR3 is made up of 14 amino acids. Germline CDR1 SGDLS, CDR2 YYNGEE. Deletions cut 2 bases from V and 4 bases from J, with 12 bases between. The CDR3 loop reads CASSVWGQGTEAFF. In DNA, the CDR3 is TGTGCCAGCAGCGTGTGGGGGCAGGGCACTGAAGCTTTCTTT.

The chain carries TRBV4-3 and TRBJ2-7; D gene uncertain. From germline, CDR1 is LGHNA and CDR2 YSLEER. V was clipped by 0 bases and J by 0 bases, with 12 bases between them. This CDR3 is built from 16 residues. The CDR3 DNA reads as TGCGCCAGCAGCCAAGATCGGAGTTCCTTCTCCTACGAGCAGTACTTC. Its protein is CASSQDRSSFSYEQYF.

This clonotype showed up just a few times. DNA of the CDR3: TGTGCCAGCAGCTCGGGGGGGCGCGGTTTGGATGAGCAGTTCTTC. Amino acid sequence: CASSSGGRGLDEQFF. The J gene is TRBJ2-1, the V gene TRBV7-3, with 8 bases lining up with TRBD2. Germline CDR1 SGHTA, CDR2 FQGTGA. The CDR3 has 15 residues. V shed 4 bases, J shed 8 bases, and the junction held 10 bases outside the gene matches.

The rearrangement uses TRBV5-6 and TRBJ2-7, with 9 positions matching TRBD1. Germline CDR1 and CDR2: SGHDT and YYEEEE. The CDR3 runs to 15 residues. The ends lost 0 bases at V and 3 bases at J; junction bases unmatched: 4. This CDR3 is CASSLAQGAIYEQYF. The CDR3 DNA follows: TGTGCCAGCAGCTTGGCACAGGGGGCGATCTACGAGCAGTACTTC.

J is TRBJ2-2 and V is TRBV9; 7 nucleotides line up with TRBD2. CDR1 and CDR2 from the germline V gene are SGDLS and YYNGEE. This CDR3 has 14 residues. Trimming cost V 3 bases and J 6 bases; bases outside gene matches: 5. This chain's CDR3 is CASSELAKSGELFF. CDR3 DNA: TGTGCCAGCAGCGAACTAGCGAAGTCCGGGGAGCTGTTTTTT.

The rearrangement joins TRBV5-4 to TRBJ2-1, with 14 bases fitting TRBD2. Trimming took 4 bases from V and 8 from J; bases not matched to a gene: 8. The CDR3 is 16 amino acids. CDR1 and CDR2 from the germline V gene are SGHNT and YYREEE (reference sequence). As DNA, the CDR3 is TGTGCCAGCAGCGTCCTGACTAGCGGGGGGGCCGATGAGCAGTTCTTC. Amino acid sequence: CASSVLTSGGADEQFF.

In DNA, the CDR3 is TGTGCCAGCAGCCAGTCCAGGGGATTTGGAAACACCATATATTTT. Translated, it gives CASSQSRGFGNTIYF. This chain uses TRBV3-1 with TRBJ1-3; a weak D match, TRBD1 (6 bases). The CDR3 loop spans 15 amino acids. Germline loops: CDR1 LGHDT, CDR2 YNNKEL (reference sequence). Trimming shortened V by 3 bases and J by 3 bases, and 12 bases separated the two germline ends. Based on the CDR3 plus reference TRBV3-1 and TRBJ1-3, the full variable domain is DTAVSQTPKYLVTQMGNDKSIKCEQNLGHDTMYWYKQDSKKFLKIMFSYNNKELIINETVPNRFSPKSPDKAHLNLHINSLELGDSAVYFCASSQSRGFGNTIYFGEGSWLTVV.

The genes are TRBV4-3 and TRBJ2-7, with TRBD2 identical over 9 bases. The V segment lost 0 bases and the J segment 0 bases; nucleotides outside the gene matches: 3. There are 16 residues in the CDR3. The germline gives CDR1 LGHNA, CDR2 YSLEER. The CDR3 sequence is CASSQDLAGVSYEQYF. For the CDR3, the DNA is TGCGCCAGCAGCCAAGATTTAGCGGGAGTCTCCTACGAGCAGTACTTC.

V and J are TRBV30 and TRBJ1-6; 7 bases are a match to TRBD1. CDR1 and CDR2 from the germline V gene are GTSNPN and SVGIG (reference sequence). The trim removed 4 bases at V and 7 bases at J, leaving 10 bases unmatched. The CDR3 totals 15 residues. For the CDR3, the DNA is TGTGCCTGGACCCTGGGACAGCTTGAGAATTCACCCCTCCACTTT. It is translated as CAWTLGQLENSPLHF.

There are a few counts of this clonotype. This chain connects TRBV3-1 to TRBJ1-1, with D tentatively TRBD1 (5 bases). CDR1 and CDR2 from the germline V gene are LGHDT and YNNKEL (reference sequence). The CDR3 consists of 15 residues. Trimming removed 4 bases from V and 4 bases from J, with 16 bases in between. CDR3 DNA: TGTGCCAGCAGCCGCCGGGACGGTGGGGGCACTGAAGCTTTCTTT. It codes for CASSRRDGGGTEAFF. Together with reference TRBV3-1 and TRBJ1-1, the CDR3 gives the full variable domain: DTAVSQTPKYLVTQMGNDKSIKCEQNLGHDTMYWYKQDSKKFLKIMFSYNNKELIINETVPNRFSPKSPDKAHLNLHINSLELGDSAVYFCASSRRDGGGTEAFFGQGTRLTVV.